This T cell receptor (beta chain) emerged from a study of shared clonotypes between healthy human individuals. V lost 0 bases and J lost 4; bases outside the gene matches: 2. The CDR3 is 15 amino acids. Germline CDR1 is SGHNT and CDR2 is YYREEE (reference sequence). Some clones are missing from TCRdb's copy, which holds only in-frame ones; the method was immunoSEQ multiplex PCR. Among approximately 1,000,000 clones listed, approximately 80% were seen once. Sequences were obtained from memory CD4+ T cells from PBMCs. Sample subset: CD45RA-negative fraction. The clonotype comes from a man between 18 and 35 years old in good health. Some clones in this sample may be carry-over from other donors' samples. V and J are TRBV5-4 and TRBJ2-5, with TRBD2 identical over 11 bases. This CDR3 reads CASSLALAGAETQYF. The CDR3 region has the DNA TGTGCCAGCAGCTTGGCACTAGCGGGAGCAGAGACCCAGTACTTC. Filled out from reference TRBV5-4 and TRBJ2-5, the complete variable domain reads ETGVTQSPTHLIKTRGQQVTLRCSSQSGHNTVSWYQQALGQGPQFIFQYYREEENGRGNFPPRFSGLQFPNYSSELNVNALELDDSALYLCASSLALAGAETQYFGPGTRLLVL.